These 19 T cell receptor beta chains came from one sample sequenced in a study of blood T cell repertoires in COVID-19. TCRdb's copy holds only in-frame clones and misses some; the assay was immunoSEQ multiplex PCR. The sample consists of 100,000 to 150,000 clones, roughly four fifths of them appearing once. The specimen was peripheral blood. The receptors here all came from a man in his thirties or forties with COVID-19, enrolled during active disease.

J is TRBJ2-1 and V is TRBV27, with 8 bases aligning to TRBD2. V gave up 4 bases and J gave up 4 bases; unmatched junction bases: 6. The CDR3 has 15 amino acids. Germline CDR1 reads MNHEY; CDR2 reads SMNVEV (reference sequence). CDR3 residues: CASSSRLATYNEQFF. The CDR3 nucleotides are TGTGCCAGCAGTTCGCGACTAGCGACTTACAATGAGCAGTTCTTC.

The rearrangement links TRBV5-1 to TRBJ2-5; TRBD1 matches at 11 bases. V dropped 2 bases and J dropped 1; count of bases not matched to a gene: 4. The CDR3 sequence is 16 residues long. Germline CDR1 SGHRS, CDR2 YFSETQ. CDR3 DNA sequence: TGCGCCAGCAGCTTTTCCGGGACAGGGGGCCAAGAGACCCAGTACTTC. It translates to CASSFSGTGGQETQYF.

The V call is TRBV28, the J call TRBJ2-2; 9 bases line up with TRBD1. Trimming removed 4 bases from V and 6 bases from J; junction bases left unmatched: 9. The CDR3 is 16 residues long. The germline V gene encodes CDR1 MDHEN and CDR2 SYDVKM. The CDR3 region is CASSSPGQGYPGELFF. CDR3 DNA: TGTGCCAGCAGTTCACCGGGACAGGGTTATCCCGGGGAGCTGTTTTTT.

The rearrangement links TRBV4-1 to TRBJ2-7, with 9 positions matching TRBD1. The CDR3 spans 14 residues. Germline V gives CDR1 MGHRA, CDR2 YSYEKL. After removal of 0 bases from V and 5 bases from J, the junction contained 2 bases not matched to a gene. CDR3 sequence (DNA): TGCGCCAGCAGCCAAGAGGGACAGGGTAACGAGCAGTACTTC. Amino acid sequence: CASSQEGQGNEQYF.

CDR3 in amino acids: CSVREGARTGELFF. As DNA, the CDR3 is TGCAGCGTGCGCGAGGGGGCGCGCACCGGGGAGCTGTTTTTT. The V and J genes are TRBV29-1 and TRBJ2-2, with TRBD1 matching over 7 bases. Looked up from germline, CDR1 is SQVTM and CDR2 is ANQGSEA. CDR3 length: 14 residues. The V gene end was trimmed by 6 bases and the J gene end by 4 bases; junction bases not matched to a gene: 8.

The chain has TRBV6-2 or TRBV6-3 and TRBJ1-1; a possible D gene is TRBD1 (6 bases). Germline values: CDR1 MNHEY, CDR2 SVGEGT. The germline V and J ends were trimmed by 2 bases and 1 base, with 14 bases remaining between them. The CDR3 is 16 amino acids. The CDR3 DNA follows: TGTGCCAGCAGTTACCATCTTAGACAGGAGAACACTGAAGCTTTCTTT. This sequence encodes CASSYHLRQENTEAFF.

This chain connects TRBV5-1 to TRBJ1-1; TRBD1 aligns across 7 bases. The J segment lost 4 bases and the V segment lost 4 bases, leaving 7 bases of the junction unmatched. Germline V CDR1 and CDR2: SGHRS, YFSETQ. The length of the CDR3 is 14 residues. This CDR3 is CASSRQGGGTEAFF. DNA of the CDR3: TGCGCCAGCAGCAGACAGGGTGGGGGCACTGAAGCTTTCTTT.

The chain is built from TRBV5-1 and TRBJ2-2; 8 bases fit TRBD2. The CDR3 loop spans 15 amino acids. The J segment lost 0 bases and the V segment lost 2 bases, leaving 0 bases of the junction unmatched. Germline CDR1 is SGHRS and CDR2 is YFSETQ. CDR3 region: CASSLLAANTGELFF. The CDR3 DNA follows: TGCGCCAGCAGCTTACTAGCGGCGAACACCGGGGAGCTGTTTTTT.

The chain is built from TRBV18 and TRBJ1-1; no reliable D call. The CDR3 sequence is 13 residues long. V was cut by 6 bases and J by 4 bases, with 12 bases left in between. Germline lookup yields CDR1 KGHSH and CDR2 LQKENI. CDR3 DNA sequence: TGTGCCAGCTCCCCCGAACAGCTCACTGAAGCTTTCTTT. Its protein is CASSPEQLTEAFF.

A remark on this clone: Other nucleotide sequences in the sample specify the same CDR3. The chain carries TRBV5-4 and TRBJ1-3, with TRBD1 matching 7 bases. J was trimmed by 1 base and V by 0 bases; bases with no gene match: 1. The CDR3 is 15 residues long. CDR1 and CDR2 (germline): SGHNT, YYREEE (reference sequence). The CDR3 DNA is TGTGCCAGCAGCTTGGCAGGGGGTTCTGGAAACACCATATATTTT. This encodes CASSLAGGSGNTIYF. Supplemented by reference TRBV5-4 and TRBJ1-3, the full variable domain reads ETGVTQSPTHLIKTRGQQVTLRCSSQSGHNTVSWYQQALGQGPQFIFQYYREEENGRGNFPPRFSGLQFPNYSSELNVNALELDDSALYLCASSLAGGSGNTIYFGEGSWLTVV.

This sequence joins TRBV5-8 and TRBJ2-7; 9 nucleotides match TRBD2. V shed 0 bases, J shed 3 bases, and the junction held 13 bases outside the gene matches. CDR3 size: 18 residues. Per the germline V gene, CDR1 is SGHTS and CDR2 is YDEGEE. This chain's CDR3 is CASSLADSGSYFGYEQYF. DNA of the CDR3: TGTGCCAGCAGCTTGGCCGATAGCGGGAGCTATTTCGGCTACGAGCAGTACTTC.

The CDR3 protein is CASSFNFYGYTF. The CDR3 DNA reads TGTGCCAGCAGTTTTAATTTCTATGGCTACACCTTC. This chain uses TRBV28 with TRBJ1-2; D not resolved. CDR1 is MDHEN and CDR2 is SYDVKM in the germline V gene. Trimming left V 3 bases short and J 4 bases short, with 6 bases between. The CDR3 is 12 amino acids.

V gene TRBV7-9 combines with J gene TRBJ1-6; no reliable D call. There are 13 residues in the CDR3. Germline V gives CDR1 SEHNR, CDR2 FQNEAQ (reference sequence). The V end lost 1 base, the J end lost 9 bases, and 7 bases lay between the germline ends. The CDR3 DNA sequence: TGTGCCAGCAGCTTAGGGGGAGGTTCACCCCTCCACTTT. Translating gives CASSLGGGSPLHF.

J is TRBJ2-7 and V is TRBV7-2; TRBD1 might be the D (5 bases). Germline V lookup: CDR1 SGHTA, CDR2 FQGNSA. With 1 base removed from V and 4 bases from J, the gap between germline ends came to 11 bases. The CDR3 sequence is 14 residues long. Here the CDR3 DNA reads TGTGCCAGCAGCTTAGGGGCAGGGCCGTACGAGCAGTACTTC. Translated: CASSLGAGPYEQYF.

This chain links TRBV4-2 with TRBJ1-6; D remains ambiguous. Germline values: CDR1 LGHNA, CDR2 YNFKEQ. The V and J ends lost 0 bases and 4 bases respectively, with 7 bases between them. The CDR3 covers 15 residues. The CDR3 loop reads CASSQDYGYNSPLHF. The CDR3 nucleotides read TGTGCCAGCAGCCAAGACTACGGGTATAATTCACCCCTCCACTTT.

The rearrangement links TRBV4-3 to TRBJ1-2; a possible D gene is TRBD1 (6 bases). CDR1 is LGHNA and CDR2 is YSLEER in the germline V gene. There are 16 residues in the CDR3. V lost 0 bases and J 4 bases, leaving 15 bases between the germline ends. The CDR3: CASSQDYGGRGYGYTF. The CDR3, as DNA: TGCGCCAGCAGCCAAGATTACGGGGGGCGCGGCTATGGCTACACCTTC.

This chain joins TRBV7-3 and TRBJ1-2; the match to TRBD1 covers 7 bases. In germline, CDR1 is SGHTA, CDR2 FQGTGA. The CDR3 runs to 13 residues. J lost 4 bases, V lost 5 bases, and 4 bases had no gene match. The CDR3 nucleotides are TGTGCCAGCAGCCCCGGGACAGCCTATGGCTACACCTTC. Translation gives CASSPGTAYGYTF.

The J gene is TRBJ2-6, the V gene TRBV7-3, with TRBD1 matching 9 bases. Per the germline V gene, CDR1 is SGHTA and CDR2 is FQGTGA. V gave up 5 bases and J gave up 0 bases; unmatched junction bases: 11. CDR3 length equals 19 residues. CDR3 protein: CASSGHAGTGPSGANVLTF. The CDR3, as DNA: TGTGCCAGCAGCGGCCATGCCGGGACAGGGCCCTCTGGGGCCAACGTCCTGACTTTC. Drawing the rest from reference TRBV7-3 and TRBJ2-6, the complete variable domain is GAGVSQTPSNKVTEKGKYVELRCDPISGHTALYWYRQSLGQGPEFLIYFQGTGAADDSGLPNDRFFAVRPEGSVSTLKIQRTERGDSAVYLCASSGHAGTGPSGANVLTFGAGSRLTVL.

The DNA of the CDR3 is TGTGCCAGCAGTTTCAGAGCGGGGTTTTACAATGAGCAGTTCTTC. Residues: CASSFRAGFYNEQFF. The V gene is TRBV28, the J gene TRBJ2-1; 7 bases fit TRBD2. Trimming cost V 3 bases and J 4 bases; bases outside gene matches: 6. The CDR3 loop spans 15 amino acids. Germline CDR1 is MDHEN and CDR2 is SYDVKM.